Each of the 32 T cell receptor beta chains below was sequenced from the same sample in a study of cytomegalovirus exposure and HLA in healthy donors. Amplification used 60 Vbeta primers and 13 Jbeta primers. Repertoires were generated with immunoSEQ multiplex PCR, while TCRdb's copy carries only in-frame clones and drops some. The data contain more than 95,000 clones, roughly three quarters of them singletons. The sample comprised PBMCs. The receptors originated from a man over 45 in good health and CMV-seropositive.

V usage is TRBV5-4 and J usage is TRBJ2-3; D is perhaps TRBD2 (5 bases). V shed 9 bases and J shed 4 bases, with 9 bases lying between them. The CDR3 has 11 residues. The germline V gene encodes CDR1 SGHNT and CDR2 YYREEE (reference sequence). The CDR3: CATAEADTQYF. The CDR3 DNA reads TGTGCCACCGCGGAGGCAGATACGCAGTATTTT.

V gene TRBV9 combines with J gene TRBJ2-5; TRBD2 aligns across 13 bases. The V gene's germline CDR1 is SGDLS and CDR2 YYNGEE. V lost 2 bases and J lost 5; bases outside the gene matches: 3. This CDR3 is 15 amino acids long. The CDR3 DNA reads as TGTGCCAGCAGCGTGTCACTAGCGGGAGGGGAGACCCAGTACTTC. It yields the protein CASSVSLAGGETQYF.

This sequence joins TRBV7-3 and TRBJ2-2, with D possibly TRBD2 on 5 matching bases. This CDR3 has 14 amino acids. V was clipped by 5 bases and J by 2 bases, with 9 bases between them. Germline values: CDR1 SGHTA, CDR2 FQGTGA. In DNA, the CDR3 is TGTGCCAGCAGCCAAGACTACAACACCGGGGAGCTGTTTTTT. It codes for CASSQDYNTGELFF.

This chain connects TRBV7-8 to TRBJ1-3, with TRBD1 matching over 8 bases. The CDR3 is 17 residues long. Losses at the gene ends were 1 base for V and 0 bases for J; bases not matched to a gene: 5. From germline, CDR1 is SGHVS and CDR2 FQNEAQ. The CDR3 DNA reads TGTGCCAGCAGCTTAGGACAGGGGCCTAGCTCTGGAAACACCATATATTTT. It translates to CASSLGQGPSSGNTIYF.

V gene TRBV28 combines with J gene TRBJ2-2, with TRBD2 matching over 9 bases. V gave up 2 bases and J gave up 4 bases; unmatched junction bases: 14. The CDR3 has 19 amino acids. The V gene's germline CDR1 is MDHEN and CDR2 SYDVKM. The CDR3 here is CASSLVSAGGPVGTGELFF. As DNA, the CDR3 is TGTGCCAGCAGTTTAGTCTCAGCGGGAGGACCTGTTGGCACCGGGGAGCTGTTTTTT.

The CDR3 nucleotides read TGTGCCTGGAGGACGACGGGTGAGCAGTTCTTC. It codes for CAWRTTGEQFF. This chain uses TRBV30 with TRBJ2-1, with unresolved D. The CDR3 runs to 11 residues. Germline CDR1 is GTSNPN and CDR2 is SVGIG (reference sequence). Trimming took off 3 bases at V and 9 bases at J, with 9 bases between the two ends.

The chain recombines TRBV21-1 with TRBJ1-1; the table's D gene call, TRBD1, was not cross checked with the DNA. TRBV21-1 is termed a pseudogene. The CDR3 contains 9 residues. As DNA, the CDR3 is TGTGCCAGTAGGACAGAAGCTTTCTTT. This codes for CASRTEAFF.

The V gene is TRBV19, the J gene TRBJ1-1; TRBD1 matches 8 bases. The V gene's germline CDR1 is LNHDA and CDR2 SQIVND (reference sequence). The ends lost 3 bases at V and 1 base at J; junction bases unmatched: 1. The CDR3 covers 14 residues. This CDR3 reads CASSIQGANTEAFF. The CDR3 nucleotides read TGTGCCAGTAGTATCCAGGGGGCGAACACTGAAGCTTTCTTT.

This chain's CDR3 is CASSFGQGNYEQYF. The CDR3 DNA reads TGTGCCAGCAGCTTTGGCCAGGGTAACTACGAGCAGTACTTC. The chain joins TRBV7-8 to TRBJ2-7, with D possibly being TRBD1 (5 bases). The CDR3 consists of 14 residues. Trimming stripped 3 bases from V and 3 bases from J, with 12 bases between. Germline V CDR1 and CDR2: SGHVS, FQNEAQ.

The rearrangement links TRBV27 to TRBJ2-7, with D tentatively TRBD2 (5 bases). This CDR3 is 13 amino acids long. V was clipped by 0 bases and J by 5 bases, with 8 bases between them. Germline loops: CDR1 MNHEY, CDR2 SMNVEV (reference sequence). In DNA, the CDR3 is TGTGCCAGCAGTTTATCGAGGGTCCACGAGCAGTACTTC. Translating gives CASSLSRVHEQYF.

The rearrangement uses TRBV2 and TRBJ2-5; possibly TRBD2 for D (5 bases). CDR1 is SNHLY, CDR2 FYNNEI, per germline. This CDR3 is 14 amino acids long. V shed 2 bases and J shed 6 bases, with 13 bases lying between them. The CDR3 protein is CASSESAPGKTQYF. For the CDR3, the DNA is TGTGCCAGCAGTGAAAGTGCCCCGGGGAAGACCCAGTACTTC.

The rearrangement links TRBV5-1 to TRBJ2-5; 9 nucleotides line up with TRBD2. The tail of the sequence fits TRBJ2-7 better, so the J call may be wrong. The CDR3 runs to 16 residues. CDR1 is SGHRS and CDR2 is YFSETQ in the germline V gene. The CDR3 protein is CASSLAETSGSYEQYF. The CDR3 nucleotides read TGCGCCAGCAGCTTGGCGGAGACTAGCGGATCCTACGAGCAGTACTTC.

The V call is TRBV6-1, the J call TRBJ2-7; TRBD1 might be the D (7 bases). Trimming removed 2 bases at V and 7 bases at J, with 15 bases between. CDR1 is MNHNS, CDR2 SASEGT, per germline. This CDR3 region has 14 residues. The CDR3 nucleotides are TGTGCCAGCAGTGAAAGAGTATCAGGGGGGGAGCAGTACTTC. Protein product: CASSERVSGGEQYF.

The chain has TRBV27 and TRBJ1-5; D perhaps matches TRBD1 (5 bases). Germline-derived CDR1 and CDR2 are MNHEY and SMNVEV (reference sequence). The CDR3 runs 15 residues. Trimming cost V 0 bases and J 3 bases, with 9 bases left between them. CDR3 region: CASSLSGQHNQPQHF. In DNA, the CDR3 is TGTGCCAGCAGTTTATCGGGGCAGCACAATCAGCCCCAGCATTTT.

Remarks on this clone: Relative to the germline gene, one junction end is altered; a read error may explain this. This chain links TRBV7-2 with TRBJ2-1; TRBD2 matches at 11 bases. CDR1 and CDR2 from the germline V gene are SGHTA and FQGNSA. The length of the CDR3 is 15 residues. The CDR3 reads CASTLGSSGRADLFF. As DNA, the CDR3 is TGTGCCAGCACCTTAGGTAGTAGCGGGAGGGCCGATTTGTTCTTC.

The chain combines TRBV5-4 with TRBJ2-7; D not certain. The CDR3 consists of 13 residues. Germline CDR1 SGHNT, CDR2 YYREEE (reference sequence). Trimming took off 0 bases at V and 4 bases at J, with 8 bases between the two ends. The CDR3 DNA is TGTGCCAGCAGCTTGGACTACGCATACGAGCAGTACTTC. This translates into CASSLDYAYEQYF.

The chain joins TRBV19 to TRBJ2-7, with 7 bases fitting TRBD1. Trimming cost V 5 bases and J 5 bases; bases outside gene matches: 12. CDR3 length: 15 residues. Germline CDR1 reads LNHDA; CDR2 reads SQIVND (reference sequence). The CDR3 is CASSSPGTVINEQYF. CDR3 nucleotide sequence: TGTGCCAGTAGTTCACCCGGGACAGTGATAAACGAGCAGTACTTC.

A single count supports this clone. V and J are TRBV19 and TRBJ2-1; 9 bases line up with TRBD2. V gave up 3 bases and J gave up 7 bases; unmatched junction bases: 7. CDR3 size: 15 residues. From germline, CDR1 is LNHDA and CDR2 SQIVND (reference sequence). CDR3 region: CASSMVAGARNEQFF. The CDR3 nucleotides read TGTGCCAGTAGTATGGTAGCGGGAGCTAGGAATGAGCAGTTCTTC.

Worth noting for this clone: The same CDR3 arises from other DNA sequences in this sample as well. V and J are TRBV27 and TRBJ1-5; perhaps TRBD1 as D (6 bases). The V end was cut by 6 bases, the J end by 2 bases, with 14 bases between. The CDR3 totals 15 residues. The germline gives CDR1 MNHEY, CDR2 SMNVEV (reference sequence). This chain's CDR3 is CASSLDSFGNQPQHF. The CDR3, as DNA: TGTGCCAGCAGCTTGGACAGTTTTGGCAATCAGCCCCAGCATTTT.

This clone occurred a few times. The CDR3 sequence: CASSRGLQKGETQYF. In DNA form, the CDR3 reads TGTGCCAGCAGCCGGGGACTTCAGAAGGGAGAGACCCAGTACTTC. The chain recombines TRBV5-8 with TRBJ2-5, with a weak D call TRBD2 (6 bases). The CDR3 has 15 residues. CDR1 and CDR2 (germline): SGHTS, YDEGEE. V was cut by 4 bases and J by 4 bases, with 17 bases left in between.

The chain joins TRBV11-2 to TRBJ2-7; TRBD2 is a possible D gene (6 bases). The CDR3 contains 15 residues. Germline-derived CDR1 and CDR2 are SGHAT and FQNNGV. Trimming removed 3 bases at V and 2 bases at J, with 14 bases between. The CDR3 DNA sequence: TGTGCCAGCAGCTTTGGCCCCGGGAGTGCCTACGAGCAGTACTTC. Residues: CASSFGPGSAYEQYF.

This clone was seen only once. J is TRBJ2-7 and V is TRBV28; tentative D call: TRBD1 (6 bases). The germline CDR1 and CDR2 sequences are MDHEN and SYDVKM. V was trimmed by 4 bases and J by 2 bases, leaving 15 bases between them. The CDR3 runs 15 residues. CDR3 sequence reads: CASSYPGAPTYEQYF. In DNA form, the CDR3 reads TGTGCCAGCAGTTACCCAGGGGCCCCCACCTACGAGCAGTACTTC.

J is TRBJ2-3 and V is TRBV28; 9 bases align to TRBD1. The CDR3 is 17 amino acids. V lost 3 bases to trimming and J lost 1 base; unmatched junction nucleotides: 8. The germline CDR1 and CDR2 sequences are MDHEN and SYDVKM. The CDR3 coding sequence is TGTGCCAGCAGTTTGCGGGGGACAGGGTCCCGCACAGATACGCAGTATTTT. Amino acids: CASSLRGTGSRTDTQYF.

J is TRBJ1-5 and V is TRBV15, with 10 positions matching TRBD1. V gave up 5 bases and J gave up 4 bases; unmatched junction bases: 5. Germline assignment: CDR1 LNHNV and CDR2 YYDKDF (reference sequence). CDR3 size: 15 residues. In DNA form, the CDR3 reads TGTGCCACCAGCGGGGACAGGGGCCTTAATCAGCCCCAGCATTTT. This sequence encodes CATSGDRGLNQPQHF.

This chain joins TRBV6-1 and TRBJ1-2; 8 nucleotides align to TRBD1. Germline CDR1 MNHNS, CDR2 SASEGT. Losses at the gene ends were 4 bases for V and 1 base for J; bases not matched to a gene: 14. The CDR3 extends over 18 amino acids. The CDR3 DNA is TGTGCCAGCAGTGCGCTACGGACAGGGAATACCCTTAACTATGGCTACACCTTC. Residues: CASSALRTGNTLNYGYTF.

The rearrangement links TRBV21-1 to TRBJ2-5; TRBD2, as called in the table, went unchecked against the DNA. TRBV21-1 is recorded as a pseudogene. The CDR3 runs 16 residues. The CDR3 region is CASSKVGEGEGETQYF. Written as DNA, the CDR3 is TGTGCCAGCAGCAAAGTGGGAGAGGGCGAGGGAGAGACCCAGTACTTC.

This clone was counted a single time. The junction and the germline gene differ at one end; a read error may be behind it. J is TRBJ2-7 and V is TRBV19; TRBD1 matches 9 bases. CDR3 length: 15 amino acids. Looked up from germline, CDR1 is LNHDA and CDR2 is SQIVND (reference sequence). The CDR3 protein is CASSRTGGEDYEQYF. CDR3 sequence (DNA): TGTGCCAGTAGTAGAACAGGGGGCGAAGACTACGAGCAATACTTC.

The rearrangement joins TRBV10-3 to TRBJ2-7; a weak D match, TRBD2 (6 bases). V lost 0 bases, J lost 2 bases, and 8 bases lay in between. Per germline, CDR1 ENHRY and CDR2 SYGVKD. The CDR3 runs 14 residues. The CDR3 loop reads CAISESGGTYEQYF. CDR3 in DNA: TGTGCCATCAGTGAGTCAGGCGGGACCTACGAGCAGTACTTC.

The chain recombines TRBV27 with TRBJ1-5; 8 positions agree with TRBD1. CDR1 is MNHEY, CDR2 SMNVEV, per germline (reference sequence). V was clipped by 6 bases and J by 2 bases; unmatched bases: 9. CDR3 length: 16 amino acids. The CDR3 loop reads CASSLLTGAGNQPQHF. CDR3 DNA sequence: TGTGCCAGCAGCCTATTGACAGGGGCGGGCAATCAGCCCCAGCATTTT.

This chain uses TRBV15 with TRBJ1-2; 12 bases agree with TRBD1. The trim removed 2 bases at V and 5 bases at J, leaving 9 bases unmatched. CDR1 and CDR2 from the germline V gene are LNHNV and YYDKDF (reference sequence). CDR3 length: 17 residues. The CDR3 sequence is CATSRPGQGALWYGYTF. The CDR3 DNA is TGTGCCACCAGCAGACCGGGACAGGGGGCATTATGGTATGGCTACACCTTC.

This chain joins TRBV5-1 and TRBJ2-1, with 8 positions matching TRBD1. Trimming removed 0 bases from V and 4 bases from J; junction bases left unmatched: 3. The CDR3 is made up of 15 amino acids. Germline V gene sequence: CDR1 SGHRS, CDR2 YFSETQ. The CDR3 DNA reads TGCGCCAGCAGCTTGGTGGACAGGGAATACAATGAGCAGTTCTTC. Translating it yields CASSLVDREYNEQFF.

On this clone itself: Its ends do not fully match the called genes, so a read error is possible. In nucleotides, the CDR3 is TGTTCCAGCAGCCAGTTTCGGGGGGTCGGGAAGATCACTGGAAACACCATATATTTT. Translating it yields CSSSQFRGVGKITGNTIYF. The chain joins TRBV7-9 to TRBJ1-3, with TRBD1 as a possible D gene (5 bases). The CDR3 runs 19 residues. Germline-derived CDR1 and CDR2 are SEHNR and FQNEAQ (reference sequence).